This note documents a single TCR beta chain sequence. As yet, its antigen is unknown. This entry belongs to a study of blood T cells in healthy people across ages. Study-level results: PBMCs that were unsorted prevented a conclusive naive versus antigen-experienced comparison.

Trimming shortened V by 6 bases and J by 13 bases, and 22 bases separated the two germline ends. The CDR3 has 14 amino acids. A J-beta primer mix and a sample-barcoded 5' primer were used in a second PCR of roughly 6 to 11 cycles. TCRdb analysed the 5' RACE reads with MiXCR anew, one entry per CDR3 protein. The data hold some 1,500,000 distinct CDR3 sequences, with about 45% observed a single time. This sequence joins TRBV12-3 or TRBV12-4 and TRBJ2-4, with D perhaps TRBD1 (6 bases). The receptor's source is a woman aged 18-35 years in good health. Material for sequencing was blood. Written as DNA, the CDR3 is TGTGCCAGCAGCCTAATGGGACAACCCAATGAGCAGTACTTC. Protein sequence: CASSLMGQPNEQYF.